The entry below describes one T cell receptor (beta chain). Its antigen is undetermined. These data are taken from a study of early T cells in non-severe SARS-CoV-2 infection. Study summary: The study sequenced bulk RNA from unsorted whole blood, with chains unpaired. Study observations and caveats: A preference for anti-spike CD8 responses marked VDJdb matching, which missed private and CD4 specificities.

Researchers attached unique molecular identifiers to individual cDNA molecules. MiXCR, applied by TCRdb to the 5' RACE reads, yields one record per CDR3 protein. The sample lists about 52,000 distinct CDR3 sequences, roughly 11% occurring once. V was clipped by 7 bases and J by 0 bases, with 13 bases between them. This CDR3 comprises 14 residues. Germline V lookup: CDR1 SNHLY, CDR2 FYNNEI. This TCR came from an adult who was a healthcare worker with PCR-confirmed SARS-CoV-2 infection or an uninfected control (not recorded which). The chain has TRBV2 and TRBJ2-7, with D possibly TRBD1 on 5 matching bases. The sequenced sample was whole blood. CDR3 in DNA: TGTGCCAGCATTCCAGGGCCGGACTCCTACGAGCAGTACTTC. Amino acid sequence: CASIPGPDSYEQYF.